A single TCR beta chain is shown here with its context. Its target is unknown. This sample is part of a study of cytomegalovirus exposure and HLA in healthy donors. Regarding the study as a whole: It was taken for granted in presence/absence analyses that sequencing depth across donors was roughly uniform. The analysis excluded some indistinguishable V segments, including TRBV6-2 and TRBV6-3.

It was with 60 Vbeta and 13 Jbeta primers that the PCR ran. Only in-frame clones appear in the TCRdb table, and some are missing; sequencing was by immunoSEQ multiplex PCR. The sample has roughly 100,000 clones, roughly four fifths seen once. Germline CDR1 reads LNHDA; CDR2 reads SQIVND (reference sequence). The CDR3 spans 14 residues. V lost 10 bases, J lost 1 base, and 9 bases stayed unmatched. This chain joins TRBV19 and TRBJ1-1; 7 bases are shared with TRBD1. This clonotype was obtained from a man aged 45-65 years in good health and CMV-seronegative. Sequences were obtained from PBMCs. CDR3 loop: CATQGEVWNTEAFF. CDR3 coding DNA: TGTGCCACCCAGGGGGAGGTATGGAACACTGAAGCTTTCTTT.